This TCR beta chain was retrieved from a study of CD8+ T cells in alopecia areata. Turning to the study itself: The drug, oral tofacitinib, was given to treated patients at 5 to 10 mg twice daily. Study-level findings and limits: An increase in clonality over normal scalp was evident in lesional scalp, especially alopecia totalis/universalis.

Both peripheral blood and punch biopsies of lesional scalp skin were obtained from patients who had alopecia areata. Cell sorting on a FACSAria was used to separate CD4+ and CD8+ T cells from the PBMCs. Note on this clone: Antigen unknown.

The CDR3 totals 15 residues. The germline V gene encodes CDR1 SQVTM and CDR2 ANQGSEA. V trimming: 3 bases; J trimming: 6 bases; junction bases outside the gene matches: 6. As the sequencing template, cDNA was produced by extracting RNA and reverse transcribing it. TCRdb's copy holds only in-frame clones and misses some; the assay was immunoSEQ multiplex PCR. This sample has 150,000 to 200,000 clones, with 59% found just once. The source is a human donor with alopecia areata. The input for sequencing was CD4+ T cells sorted from blood, taken at week 0. The chain links TRBV29-1 to TRBJ2-3; 13 bases are a match to TRBD2. CDR3 bases: TGCAGCGTTGATTCCCCGGGACTAGCGGGGGATACGCAGTATTTT. Its translation: CSVDSPGLAGDTQYF.